Here is one T cell receptor beta chain with its context. The authors' processing: Amplifying reference gene primers gave estimates of nucleated cell counts. The data were produced by immunoSEQ multiplex PCR, yet TCRdb's version contains in-frame clones alone and is incomplete. V, J and clone size reflect that table, while D and trimming were determined from the DNA. The sample includes some 190,000 clones, about 80% of them seen just once. The data belong to a study of blood T cell repertoires in COVID-19. Overall study: The United States, Italy and Spain were the sources of the acute and convalescent COVID-19 samples. PBMCs, B-cell-depleted T cells, or T cells provided the cDNA or gDNA that made up the material.

This CDR3 has 14 residues. V was trimmed by 5 bases and J by 5 bases, leaving 13 bases between them. The germline CDR1 and CDR2 sequences are SNHLY and FYNNEI. The sequenced material came from peripheral blood. The J gene is TRBJ2-1, the V gene TRBV2; D not resolved. The receptor was derived from a man between 60 and 70 years old with acute or convalescent COVID-19. The CDR3 spells CASSTAGGNNEQFF. Here the CDR3 DNA reads TGTGCCAGCAGTACCGCCGGCGGAAACAATGAGCAGTTCTTC.